The present TCR beta chain was sequenced within a study of cytomegalovirus exposure and HLA in healthy donors. Overall study findings and caveats: In a later analysis, across HLA loci, associated TCR counts were highest for DRB1, lowest for HLA-C. Later analysis suggested most CMV-associated TCR beta chains were HLA-restricted.

Of note for this clone: The antigen remains undetermined.

Germline lookup yields CDR1 SGHRS and CDR2 YFSETQ. This CDR3 is built from 15 residues. Trimming cost V 4 bases and J 6 bases; bases outside gene matches: 11. This PCR relied on a set of 60 Vbeta primers and 13 Jbeta primers. The table came from immunoSEQ multiplex PCR; TCRdb's copy has only in-frame clones and leaves some out. The sample includes 95,000 to 150,000 clones, 81% of them seen just once. The receptor was isolated from a man in his late teens or twenties in good health and CMV-seronegative. The chain couples TRBV5-1 to TRBJ1-2; 8 positions match TRBD1. The sample was PBMCs. The CDR3 loop reads CASSEGTGKNDGYTF. The CDR3, as DNA: TGCGCCAGCAGCGAAGGGACAGGAAAAAACGATGGCTACACCTTC.